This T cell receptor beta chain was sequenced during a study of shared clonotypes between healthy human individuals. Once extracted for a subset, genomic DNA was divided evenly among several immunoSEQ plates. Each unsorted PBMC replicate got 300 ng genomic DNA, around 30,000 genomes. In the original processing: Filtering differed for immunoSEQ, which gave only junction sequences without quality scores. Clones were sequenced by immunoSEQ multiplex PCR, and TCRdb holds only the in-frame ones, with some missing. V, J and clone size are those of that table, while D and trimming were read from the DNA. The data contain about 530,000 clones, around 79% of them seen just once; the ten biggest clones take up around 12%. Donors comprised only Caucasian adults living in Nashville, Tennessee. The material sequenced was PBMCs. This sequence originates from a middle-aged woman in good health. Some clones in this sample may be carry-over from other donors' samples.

In DNA, the CDR3 is TGTGCCACCACAGGGGAGGCTTGGCTGGGTAATGAAAAACTGTTTTTT. Encoded protein: CATTGEAWLGNEKLFF. The J gene is TRBJ1-4, the V gene TRBV7-9, with 7 bases identical to TRBD1. Germline loops: CDR1 SEHNR, CDR2 FQNEAQ (reference sequence). This CDR3 has 16 residues. V was pared by 10 bases and J by 4 bases, with 15 bases of the junction left unmatched.